This T cell receptor beta chain stems from a study of T-cell reconstitution after alpha-beta-depleted transplantation in children. Broader study findings: High day-60 TCRbeta diversity in some patients came from surviving recipient T cells and thymic progenitors.

V gave up 4 bases and J gave up 2 bases, with 17 bases separating them. Per germline, CDR1 ENHRY and CDR2 SYGVKD. The CDR3 covers 17 residues. On this clonotype itself: The antigen remains unidentified.

The library targeted TCRbeta and was prepared with unique molecular identifiers. TCRdb re-analysed the PCR reads in MiXCR, keeping a single row per CDR3 protein. The table has 700,000 to 950,000 distinct CDR3 sequences, around 15% seen once. The sequence derives from a male patient between 10 and 17 years old who had a stem cell transplant for acute lymphoblastic leukemia, so the T cells may come from the graft donor. The rearrangement links TRBV10-3 to TRBJ2-2; D is uncertain. This specimen was PBMCs, mostly from graft donor cells, taken 360 days after TCRalphabeta/CD19-depleted stem cell transplant. The CDR3 loop is CAISVGQVWFNTGELFF. The CDR3 nucleotides read TGTGCCATCAGTGTGGGTCAGGTTTGGTTTAACACCGGGGAGCTGTTTTTT.